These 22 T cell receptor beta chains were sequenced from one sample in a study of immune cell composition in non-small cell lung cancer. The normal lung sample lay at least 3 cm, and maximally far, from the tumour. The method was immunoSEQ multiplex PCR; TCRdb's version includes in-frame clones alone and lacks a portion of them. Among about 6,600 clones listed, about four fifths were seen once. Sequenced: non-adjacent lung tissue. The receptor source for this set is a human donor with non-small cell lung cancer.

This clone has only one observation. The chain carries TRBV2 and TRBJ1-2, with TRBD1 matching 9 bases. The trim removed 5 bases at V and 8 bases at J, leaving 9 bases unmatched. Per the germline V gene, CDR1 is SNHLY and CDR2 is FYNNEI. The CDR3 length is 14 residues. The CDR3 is CASSRTGAMEGYTF. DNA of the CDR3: TGTGCCAGCAGTCGGACAGGGGCGATGGAAGGCTACACCTTC. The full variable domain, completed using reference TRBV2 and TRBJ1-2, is EPEVTQTPSHQVTQMGQEVILRCVPISNHLYFYWYRQILGQKVEFLVSFYNNEISEKSEIFDDQFSVERPDGSNFTLKIRSTKLEDSAMYFCASSRTGAMEGYTFGSGTRLTVV.

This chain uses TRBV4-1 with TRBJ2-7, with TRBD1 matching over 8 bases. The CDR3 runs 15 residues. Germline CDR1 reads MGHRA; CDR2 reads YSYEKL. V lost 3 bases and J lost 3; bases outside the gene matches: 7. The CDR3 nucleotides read TGCGCCAGCAGCCAGGTCCCGGACAGGGACTACGAGCAGTACTTC. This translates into CASSQVPDRDYEQYF.

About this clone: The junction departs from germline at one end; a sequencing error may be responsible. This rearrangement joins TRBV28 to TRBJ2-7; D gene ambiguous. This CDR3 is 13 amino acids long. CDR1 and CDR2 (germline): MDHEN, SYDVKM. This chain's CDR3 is CASSLPSGANYSF. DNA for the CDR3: TGTGCCAGCAGTTTGCCCTCTGGCGCGAACTACTCCTTC. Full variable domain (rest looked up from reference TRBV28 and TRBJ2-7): DVKVTQSSRYLVKRTGEKVFLECVQDMDHENMFWYRQDPGLGLRLIYFSYDVKMKEKGDIPEGYSVSREKKERFSLILESASTNQTSMYLCASSLPSGANYSFGPGTRLTVT.

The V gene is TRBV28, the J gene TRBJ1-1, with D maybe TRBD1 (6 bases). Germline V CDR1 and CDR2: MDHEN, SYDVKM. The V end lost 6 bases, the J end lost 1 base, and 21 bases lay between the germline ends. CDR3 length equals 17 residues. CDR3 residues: CASSSAGVRAKNTEAFF. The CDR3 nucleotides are TGTGCCAGCAGCTCTGCAGGGGTGAGGGCGAAGAACACTGAAGCTTTCTTT.

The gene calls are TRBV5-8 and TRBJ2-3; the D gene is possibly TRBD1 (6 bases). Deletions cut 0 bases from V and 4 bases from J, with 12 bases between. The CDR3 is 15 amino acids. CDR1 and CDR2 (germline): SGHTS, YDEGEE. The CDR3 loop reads CASSLAGRGSDTQYF. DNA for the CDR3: TGTGCCAGCAGCTTGGCGGGCAGGGGTTCAGATACGCAGTATTTT. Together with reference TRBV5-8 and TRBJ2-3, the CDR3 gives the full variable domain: EAGVTQSPTHLIKTRGQQATLRCSPISGHTSVYWYQQALGLGLQFLLWYDEGEERNRGNFPPRFSGRQFPNYSSELNVNALELEDSALYLCASSLAGRGSDTQYFGPGTRLTVL.

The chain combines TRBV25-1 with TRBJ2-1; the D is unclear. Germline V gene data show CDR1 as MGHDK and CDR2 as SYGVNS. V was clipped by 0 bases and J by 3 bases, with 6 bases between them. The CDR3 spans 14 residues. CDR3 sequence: CASSEYTNYNEQFF. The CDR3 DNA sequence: TGTGCCAGCAGTGAATATACTAACTACAATGAGCAGTTCTTC.

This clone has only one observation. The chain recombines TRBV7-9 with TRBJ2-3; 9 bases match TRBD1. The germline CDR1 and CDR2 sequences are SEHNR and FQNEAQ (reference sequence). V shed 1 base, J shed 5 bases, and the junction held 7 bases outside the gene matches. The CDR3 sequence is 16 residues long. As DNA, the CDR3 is TGTGCCAGCAGCTTAGGGGACAGGGTGGTAGGAGATACGCAGTATTTT. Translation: CASSLGDRVVGDTQYF.

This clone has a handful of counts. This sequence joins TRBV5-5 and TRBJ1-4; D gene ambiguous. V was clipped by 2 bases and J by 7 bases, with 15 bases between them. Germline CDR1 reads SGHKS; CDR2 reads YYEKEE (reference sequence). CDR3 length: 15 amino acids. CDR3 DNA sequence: TGTGCCAGCAGCTTTGCTCTCTCGGGAGGTGAAAAACTGTTTTTT. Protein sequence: CASSFALSGGEKLFF.

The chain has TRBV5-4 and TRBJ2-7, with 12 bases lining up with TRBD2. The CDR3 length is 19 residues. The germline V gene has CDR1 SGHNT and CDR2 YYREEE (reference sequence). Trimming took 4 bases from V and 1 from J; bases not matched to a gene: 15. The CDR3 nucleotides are TGTGCCAGCAGCCCTGGGGGGGGACTAGCGGGTGTCCCTTCCTACGAGCAGTACTTC. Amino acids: CASSPGGGLAGVPSYEQYF.

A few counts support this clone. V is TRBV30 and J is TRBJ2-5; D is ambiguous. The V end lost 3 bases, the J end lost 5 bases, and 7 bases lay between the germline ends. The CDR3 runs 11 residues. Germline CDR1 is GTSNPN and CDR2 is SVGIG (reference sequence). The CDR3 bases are TGTGCCTGGAGCGTTGTTGAGACCCAGTACTTC. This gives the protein CAWSVVETQYF.

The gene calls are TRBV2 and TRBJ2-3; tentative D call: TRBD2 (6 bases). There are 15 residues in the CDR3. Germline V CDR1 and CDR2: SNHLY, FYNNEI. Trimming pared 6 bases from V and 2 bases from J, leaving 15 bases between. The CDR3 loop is CASSPGTLATDTQYF. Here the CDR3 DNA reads TGTGCCAGCAGCCCCGGGACTCTGGCCACAGATACGCAGTATTTT. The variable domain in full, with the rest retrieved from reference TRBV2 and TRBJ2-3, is EPEVTQTPSHQVTQMGQEVILRCVPISNHLYFYWYRQILGQKVEFLVSFYNNEISEKSEIFDDQFSVERPDGSNFTLKIRSTKLEDSAMYFCASSPGTLATDTQYFGPGTRLTVL.

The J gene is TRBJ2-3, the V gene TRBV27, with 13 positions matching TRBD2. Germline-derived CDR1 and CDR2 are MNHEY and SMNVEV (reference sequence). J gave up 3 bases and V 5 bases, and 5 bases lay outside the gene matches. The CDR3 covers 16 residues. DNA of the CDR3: TGTGCCAGCAGTCCAACTAGCGGGAGGGGAACAGATACGCAGTATTTT. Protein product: CASSPTSGRGTDTQYF.

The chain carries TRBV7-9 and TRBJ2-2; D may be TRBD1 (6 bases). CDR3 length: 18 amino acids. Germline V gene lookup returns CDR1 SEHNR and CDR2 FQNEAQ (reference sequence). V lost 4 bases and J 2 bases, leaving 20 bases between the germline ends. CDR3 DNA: TGTGCCAGCAGCTCGACGATAGTGACAGGCCCCAACACCGGGGAGCTGTTTTTT. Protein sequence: CASSSTIVTGPNTGELFF.

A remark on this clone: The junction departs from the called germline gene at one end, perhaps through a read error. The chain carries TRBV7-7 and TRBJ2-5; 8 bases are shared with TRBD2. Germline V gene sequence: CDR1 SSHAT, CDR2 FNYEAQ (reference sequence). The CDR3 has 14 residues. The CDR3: CASSSGGSGETQYF. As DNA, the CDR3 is TGTGCTAGCAGCTCGGGGGGGTCGGGAGAGACCCAGTACTTC.

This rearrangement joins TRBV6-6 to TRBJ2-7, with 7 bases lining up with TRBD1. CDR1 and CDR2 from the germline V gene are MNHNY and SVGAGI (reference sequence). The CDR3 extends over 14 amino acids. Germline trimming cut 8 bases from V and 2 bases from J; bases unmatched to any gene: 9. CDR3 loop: CASSTTGVTYEQYF. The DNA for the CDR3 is TGTGCCAGCTCAACAACAGGGGTAACCTACGAGCAGTACTTC.

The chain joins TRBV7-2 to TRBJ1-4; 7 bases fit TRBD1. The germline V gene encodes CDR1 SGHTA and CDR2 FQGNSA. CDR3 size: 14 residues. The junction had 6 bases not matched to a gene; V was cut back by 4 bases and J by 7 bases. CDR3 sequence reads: CASSSPQGGEKLFF. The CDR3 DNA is TGTGCCAGCAGCTCCCCGCAGGGGGGTGAAAAACTGTTTTTT. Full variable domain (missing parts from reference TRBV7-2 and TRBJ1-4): GAGVSQSPSNKVTEKGKDVELRCDPISGHTALYWYRQSLGQGLEFLIYFQGNSAPDKSGLPSDRFSAERTGGSVSTLTIQRTQQEDSAVYLCASSSPQGGEKLFFGSGTQLSVL.

The CDR3 DNA sequence: TGTGCCAGCAGGGACAGGGGTAAACCAGGGACTGAAGCTTTCTTT. Translating it yields CASRDRGKPGTEAFF. This chain uses TRBV2 with TRBJ1-1; 9 nucleotides line up with TRBD1. CDR3 length: 15 amino acids. The germline gives CDR1 SNHLY, CDR2 FYNNEI. V gave up 6 bases and J gave up 5 bases; unmatched junction bases: 10.

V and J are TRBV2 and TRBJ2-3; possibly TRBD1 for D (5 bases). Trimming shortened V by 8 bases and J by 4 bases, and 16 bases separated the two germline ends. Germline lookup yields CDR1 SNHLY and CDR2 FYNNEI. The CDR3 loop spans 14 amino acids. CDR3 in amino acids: CASGDWGIADTQYF. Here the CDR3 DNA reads TGTGCCAGCGGGGATTGGGGCATCGCAGATACGCAGTATTTT.

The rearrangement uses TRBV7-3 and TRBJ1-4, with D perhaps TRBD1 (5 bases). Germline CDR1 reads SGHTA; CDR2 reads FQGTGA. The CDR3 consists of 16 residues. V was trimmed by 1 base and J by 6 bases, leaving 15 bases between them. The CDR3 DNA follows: TGTGCCAGCAGCTTAAACCCCCCCGGGGGGGATGAAAAACTGTTTTTT. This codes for CASSLNPPGGDEKLFF.

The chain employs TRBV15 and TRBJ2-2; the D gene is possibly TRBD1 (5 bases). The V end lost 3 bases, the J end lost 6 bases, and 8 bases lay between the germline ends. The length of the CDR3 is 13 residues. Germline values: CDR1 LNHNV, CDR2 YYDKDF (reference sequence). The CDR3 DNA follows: TGTGCCACCAGCAGCAGGGCTCCCGGGGAGCTGTTTTTT. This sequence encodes CATSSRAPGELFF. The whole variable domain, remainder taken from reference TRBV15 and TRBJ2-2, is DAMVIQNPRYQVTQFGKPVTLSCSQTLNHNVMYWYQQKSSQAPKLLFHYYDKDFNNEADTPDNFQSRRPNTSFCFLDIRSPGLGDTAMYLCATSSRAPGELFFGEGSRLTVL.

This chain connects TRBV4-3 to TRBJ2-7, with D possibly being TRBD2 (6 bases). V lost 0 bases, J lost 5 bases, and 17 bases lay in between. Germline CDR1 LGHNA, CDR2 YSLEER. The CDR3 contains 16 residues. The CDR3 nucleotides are TGCGCCAGCAGCCAAGAAATCGGGGGTGCCCTGGACGAGCAGTACTTC. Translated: CASSQEIGGALDEQYF.

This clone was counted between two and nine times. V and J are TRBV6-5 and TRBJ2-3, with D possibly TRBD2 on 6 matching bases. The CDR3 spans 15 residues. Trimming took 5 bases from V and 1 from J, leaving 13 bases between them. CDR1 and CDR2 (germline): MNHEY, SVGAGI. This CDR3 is CASSTPGVRTDTQYF. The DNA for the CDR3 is TGTGCCAGCAGTACCCCGGGGGTACGCACAGATACGCAGTATTTT.